Listed below are T cell receptor beta chains from one sample, sequenced in a study of Graves' ophthalmopathy and Graves' hyperthyroidism. TCRdb reanalysed the multiplex PCR reads using MiXCR and keeps one entry per CDR3 protein. The data contain under 250,000 distinct CDR3 sequences, approximately 29% of them singletons. The sequenced sample consisted of peripheral blood. All receptors come from a man aged 45-60 years with Graves' ophthalmopathy. Each CDR3 is given with its conserved first and last residue. D genes are given only for firm matches. Size values are once, few and many counts, or a class for expanded clones, and some rows have none.

CDR3 length,J gene,D gene,V gene,clone size,CDR3 DNA,CDR3 protein
14,TRBJ2-7,TRBD1,TRBV6-2/TRBV6-3,many,TGTGCCAGCAGTCTACAGGGGCCTTATGACGAGCAGTACTTC,CASSLQGPYDEQYF
15,TRBJ2-5,NA,TRBV5-1,many,TGCGCCAGCAGCTTGTTTTCGACCGGCCAAGAGACCCAGTACTTC,CASSLFSTGQETQYF
13,TRBJ1-1,TRBD1,TRBV28,NA,TGTGCCAGCGGCCCCAGGGGGCGTACTGAAGCTTTCTTT,CASGPRGRTEAFF
16,TRBJ1-1,TRBD1,TRBV28,many,TGTGCCAGCAGTCCGCAAATGACAGGGGTGAACACTGAAGCTTTCTTT,CASSPQMTGVNTEAFF
13,TRBJ2-7,NA,TRBV7-8,NA,TGTGCCAGCAGCTTACCACCCCACTACGAGCAGTACTTC,CASSLPPHYEQYF
13,TRBJ1-3,NA,TRBV12-3/TRBV12-4,many,TGTGCCAGCAGTTCGGACAGTGGAAACACCATATATTTT,CASSSDSGNTIYF
13,TRBJ2-7,NA,TRBV20-1,many,TGCAGTGCTCTAAAAACAGAAGCCTACGAGCAGTACTTC,CSALKTEAYEQYF
14,TRBJ2-2,NA,TRBV12-3/TRBV12-4,many,TGTGCCAGCAGTTTCAGGCAAAACACCGGGGAGCTGTTTTTT,CASSFRQNTGELFF
13,TRBJ2-7,TRBD1,TRBV30,many,TGTGCCTGGAGTGTAGACAGGGCCTACGAGCAGTACTTC,CAWSVDRAYEQYF
13,TRBJ2-5,TRBD2,TRBV20-1,many,TGCAGGGTGTACGGCGGGAGCCGCGAGACCCAGTACTTC,CRVYGGSRETQYF
14,TRBJ1-3,NA,TRBV6-5,many,TGTGCCAGCAGTATATCAACACAAGGAAACACCATATATTTT,CASSISTQGNTIYF
13,TRBJ1-1,NA,TRBV7-6,many,TGTGCCAGCAGCCGGACAGTTTTAGCTGAAGCTTTCTTT,CASSRTVLAEAFF
16,TRBJ2-2,TRBD2,TRBV10-3,NA,TGTGCCATCACCGCGGGACTAGCGGGAAACACCGGGGAGCTGTTTTTT,CAITAGLAGNTGELFF
15,TRBJ2-2,NA,TRBV12-3/TRBV12-4,many,TGTGCCAGCAGTTTGGCACAGGGGAACACCGGGGAGCTGTTTTTT,CASSLAQGNTGELFF
16,TRBJ2-7,NA,TRBV12-3/TRBV12-4,NA,TGTGCCAGCAGTCGCGACTCCGGAGGGGGAATGTACGAGCAGTACTTC,CASSRDSGGGMYEQYF
15,TRBJ2-7,NA,TRBV28,few,TGTGCCAGCAGTTCTCAAGCCGGGTTTCATTACGAGCAGTACTTC,CASSSQAGFHYEQYF
15,TRBJ1-1,NA,TRBV27,many,TGTGCCAGCAGCCCGGGGCTACTTTTAGGCACTGAAGCTTTCTTT,CASSPGLLLGTEAFF
15,TRBJ2-2,NA,TRBV6-5,NA,TGTGCCAGCAGTTTCAGCGGGCTTAACACCGGGGAGCTGTTTTTT,CASSFSGLNTGELFF
15,TRBJ2-2,TRBD2,TRBV5-1,many,TGCGCCAGCAGCTTGGGCGGGAGAAGCACCGGGGAGCTGTTTTTT,CASSLGGRSTGELFF
14,TRBJ1-1,TRBD1,TRBV19,many,TGTGCCAGTAGCAAAACAGGGGTGAACACTGAAGCTTTCTTT,CASSKTGVNTEAFF
14,TRBJ2-7,TRBD1,TRBV7-9,many,TGTGCCAGCAGCTTCCGGGACAGACCATACGAGCAGTACTTC,CASSFRDRPYEQYF
17,TRBJ1-1,NA,TRBV11-2,NA,TGTGCCAGCAGCCCCCAGGGCTCAAGAGGAATGAACACTGAAGCTTTCTTT,CASSPQGSRGMNTEAFF
16,TRBJ2-7,TRBD1,TRBV11-2,NA,TGTGCCAGCAGGTTACAGGGGATAGTGCCCTTCTACGAGCAGTACTTC,CASRLQGIVPFYEQYF
12,TRBJ2-7,NA,TRBV11-3,many,TGTGCCAGCAGCTTAGATGTCCACGAGCAGTACTTC,CASSLDVHEQYF
13,TRBJ2-7,NA,TRBV6-1,NA,TGTGCCAGCAGTGAAGGAGGGAAATACGAGCAGTACTTC,CASSEGGKYEQYF
14,TRBJ1-2,NA,TRBV6-2/TRBV6-3,NA,TGTGCCAGCAGTTACGGACGGGGAAACTATGGCTACACCTTC,CASSYGRGNYGYTF
13,TRBJ1-1,TRBD1,TRBV6-2/TRBV6-3,NA,TGTGCCAGCGTGGGACAGGGGTACACTGAAGCTTTCTTT,CASVGQGYTEAFF
13,TRBJ1-2,TRBD1,TRBV10-3,many,TGTGCCATCAGTGAGAACAGGGGCCATGGCTACACCTTC,CAISENRGHGYTF